Presented here are 22 T cell receptor beta chains from one specimen sequenced in a study of CD8+CD57+ T cells in acquired aplastic anemia (dated by TCRdb to 2016 to 2019). The patients picked for sequencing were ones in whom flow cytometry had shown an expansion of CD8+CD57+ cells. Sequencer: Illumina HiSeq 2000. Profiling of TCR beta VDJ combinations and CDR3 sequences used genomic DNA as the template. TCRdb reprocessing: public reads trimmed at Q25 with fastp, clones called with MiXCR, in-frame beta chains kept. Each entry merges the rows of one CDR3 protein and shows their most common DNA and genes. Counted in this sample were around 170,000 distinct CDR3 sequences; about 45% of them appeared once. The ten largest clones capture roughly 2.9% of the sample. The sequenced material came from sorted CD4+, CD8+, or CD8+CD57+ T cells (not recorded which) from PBMCs. The receptors originated from a human donor with aplastic anemia.

Worth noting for this clonotype: Just one base apart from a much larger clone, this may be a read error. The chain recombines TRBV9 with TRBJ1-1, with a weak D call TRBD1 (6 bases). Germline V gene lookup returns CDR1 SGDLS and CDR2 YYNGEE. This CDR3 spans 15 amino acids. The CDR3 DNA is TGTGCCAGCAGTGCCCACGGGGGCGGTAGCACTGAAGCTCTCTTT. Translation gives CASSAHGGGSTEALF.

The gene calls are TRBV19 and TRBJ2-5; 7 nucleotides line up with TRBD1. The germline V gene has CDR1 LNHDA and CDR2 SQIVND (reference sequence). The CDR3 has 15 amino acids. Trimming cost V 1 base and J 3 bases; bases outside gene matches: 5. In nucleotides, the CDR3 is TGTGCCAGTAGTATAGGGGGGACAGTTAAAGAGACCCAGTACTTC. This gives the protein CASSIGGTVKETQYF.

This clonotype appeared once. This chain uses TRBV20-1 with TRBJ1-2; a possible D gene is TRBD1 (6 bases). V lost 7 bases and J lost 0, with 12 bases in between. Germline V gene data show CDR1 as DFQATT and CDR2 as SNEGSKA (reference sequence). The CDR3 sequence is 13 residues long. The CDR3, as DNA: TGCAGTGTATGGGGGGCAACTAACTATGGCTACACCTTC. It is translated as CSVWGATNYGYTF.

This clonotype appeared once. This chain uses TRBV29-1 with TRBJ2-6; 10 nucleotides match TRBD1. The CDR3 sequence is 16 residues long. Trimming cost V 7 bases and J 4 bases; bases outside gene matches: 10. Germline V CDR1 and CDR2: SQVTM, ANQGSEA. The CDR3 DNA reads TGCAGCGCGTCCGGGACAGGGGTAGGAGGGGCCAACGTCCTGACTTTC. Translating it yields CSASGTGVGGANVLTF.

V gene TRBV7-3 combines with J gene TRBJ2-1; 12 bases fit TRBD2. CDR3 length equals 15 residues. CDR1 SGHTA and CDR2 FQGTGA come from the germline V gene. Trimming removed 5 bases from V and 7 bases from J; junction bases left unmatched: 6. This CDR3 reads CASSTLAGGPNEQFF. CDR3 nucleotide sequence: TGTGCCAGCAGCACCCTAGCGGGGGGGCCTAATGAGCAGTTCTTC.

This clonotype has only a few counts. The chain is built from TRBV2 and TRBJ2-1, with 9 bases lining up with TRBD1. Germline values: CDR1 SNHLY, CDR2 FYNNEI. V shed 7 bases and J 6 bases; nucleotides not matched to a gene: 7. The length of the CDR3 is 14 residues. This chain's CDR3 is CASNYRGQGNEQFF. The DNA for the CDR3 is TGTGCCAGCAACTACAGGGGACAGGGCAATGAGCAGTTCTTC. The variable domain in full, with the rest retrieved from reference TRBV2 and TRBJ2-1, is EPEVTQTPSHQVTQMGQEVILRCVPISNHLYFYWYRQILGQKVEFLVSFYNNEISEKSEIFDDQFSVERPDGSNFTLKIRSTKLEDSAMYFCASNYRGQGNEQFFGPGTRLTVL.

This chain connects TRBV7-9 to TRBJ2-1; 11 nucleotides agree with TRBD2. V shed 1 base and J 16 bases; nucleotides not matched to a gene: 6. The CDR3 spans 13 residues. Germline V lookup: CDR1 SEHNR, CDR2 FQNEAQ (reference sequence). The CDR3 DNA sequence: TGTGCCAGCAGCTTAGGTAGCGGGGGGGCCTCTTTCTTC. This sequence encodes CASSLGSGGASFF. The complete variable domain, with remaining parts taken from reference TRBV7-9 and TRBJ2-1, reads DTGVSQNPRHKITKRGQNVTFRCDPISEHNRLYWYRQTLGQGPEFLTYFQNEAQLEKSRLLSDRFSAERPKGSFSTLEIQRTEQGDSAMYLCASSLGSGGASFFGPGTRLTVL.

In its sample, this clonotype was seen a few times. Compared with germline, one end of the junction differs, possibly owing to a read error. The chain has TRBV19 and TRBJ1-5, with D hard to call. The CDR3 is 9 residues long. Germline lookup yields CDR1 LNHDA and CDR2 SQIVND (reference sequence). CDR3 nucleotides: TGTGCCGGAAGTCAGCTCCAGCATTTT. Translated, it gives CAGSQLQHF.

This clonotype was seen repeatedly, ten times or more. CDR3 bases: TGTGCCAGCAGCGTTGGGGCGGGGGCCTACAATGAGCAGTTCTTC. It is translated as CASSVGAGAYNEQFF. The chain has TRBV9 and TRBJ2-1; 7 nucleotides line up with TRBD2. The germline V gene has CDR1 SGDLS and CDR2 YYNGEE. The CDR3 runs to 15 residues. Losses at the gene ends were 2 bases for V and 2 bases for J; bases not matched to a gene: 4.

This clonotype was detected many times. The chain links TRBV3-1 to TRBJ1-4, with D unclear. Germline loops: CDR1 LGHDT, CDR2 YNNKEL (reference sequence). V lost 1 base and J 10 bases, leaving 10 bases between the germline ends. This CDR3 has 13 amino acids. The CDR3 loop is CASSQVSTGKLFF. The CDR3 coding sequence is TGTGCCAGCAGCCAAGTATCGACGGGAAAACTGTTTTTT.

Concerning this clonotype: No conserved phenylalanine or tryptophan is present at the end of the CDR3, so a read error is the likely explanation. V and J are TRBV7-6 and TRBJ2-7; maybe TRBD1 (6 bases). The CDR3 contains 18 residues. Between the trimmed V and J ends, which lost 3 bases and 0 bases, there was a span of 21 bases. CDR1 and CDR2 from the germline V gene are SGHVS and FNYEAQ. CDR3 residues: CASSFATGTRTTSYEQYA. In nucleotides, the CDR3 is TGTGCCAGCAGCTTTGCGACAGGCACCCGAACGACCTCCTACGAGCAGTACGCC.

This clonotype showed up just once. One end of the junction varies from germline; a read error may be responsible. V usage is TRBV11-2 and J usage is TRBJ1-1; tentative D call: TRBD1 (6 bases). Germline-derived CDR1 and CDR2 are SGHAT and FQNNGV. This CDR3 spans 15 amino acids. The CDR3 sequence is CAGSRVLGANTEAFF. CDR3 nucleotides: TGTGCCGGCAGCAGGGTACTGGGGGCGAACACCGAAGCTTTCTTT.

This clonotype was detected ten times or more. V gene TRBV6-2 or TRBV6-3 combines with J gene TRBJ2-3; no clear D gene. The V end lost 2 bases, the J end lost 0 bases, and 6 bases lay between the germline ends. This CDR3 is built from 14 residues. Germline loops: CDR1 MNHEY, CDR2 SVGEGT. This CDR3 is CASSYHTSTDTQYF. The CDR3 region has the DNA TGTGCCAGCAGTTACCACACTAGCACAGATACGCAGTATTTT.

The rearrangement uses TRBV19 and TRBJ1-2; D call uncertain. The CDR3 consists of 12 residues. Trimming took 3 bases from V and 6 from J, leaving 8 bases between them. Germline V gene lookup returns CDR1 LNHDA and CDR2 SQIVND (reference sequence). The chain's CDR3 is CASSIQSNGYTF. DNA for the CDR3: TGTGCCAGTAGTATTCAGAGCAATGGCTACACCTTC.

The V call is TRBV5-1, the J call TRBJ2-3; 9 bases align to TRBD2. This CDR3 comprises 15 residues. Germline V gene lookup returns CDR1 SGHRS and CDR2 YFSETQ. V shed 3 bases and J 2 bases; nucleotides not matched to a gene: 4. CDR3 DNA sequence: TGCGCCAGCAGCTCGGGCGGGAGGGTCACAGATACGCAGTATTTT. This translates into CASSSGGRVTDTQYF. Full variable domain (remainder filled in from reference TRBV5-1 and TRBJ2-3): KAGVTQTPRYLIKTRGQQVTLSCSPISGHRSVSWYQQTPGQGLQFLFEYFSETQRNKGNFPGRFSGRQFSNSRSEMNVSTLELGDSALYLCASSSGGRVTDTQYFGPGTRLTVL.

This clonotype was recorded many times. The rearrangement links TRBV12-3 or TRBV12-4 to TRBJ1-1; TRBD1 matches at 7 bases. Trimming at V came to 4 bases and at J to 0 bases, leaving 5 bases not matched to a gene. CDR3 length: 15 residues. Written as DNA, the CDR3 is TGTGCCAGCAGTTCCTCGAGGGGGCTGAACACTGAAGCTTTCTTT. It yields the protein CASSSSRGLNTEAFF.

The chain recombines TRBV12-3 or TRBV12-4 with TRBJ2-1, with 7 bases fitting TRBD1. CDR3 length equals 11 residues. V shed 5 bases and J 12 bases; nucleotides not matched to a gene: 4. The CDR3 reads CASSRNRGQFF. In DNA, the CDR3 is TGTGCCAGCAGTCGAAACAGGGGGCAGTTCTTC.

This clonotype appeared many times. The chain carries TRBV20-1 and TRBJ1-2, with 7 nucleotides matching TRBD1. The V gene end was trimmed by 4 bases and the J gene end by 2 bases; junction bases not matched to a gene: 7. The length of the CDR3 is 14 residues. Germline assignment: CDR1 DFQATT and CDR2 SNEGSKA (reference sequence). The CDR3 DNA sequence: TGCAGTGCTAACTCACAGGGGCCAAACTATGGCTACACCTTC. Translated: CSANSQGPNYGYTF.

This clonotype was found many times. This chain links TRBV5-1 with TRBJ1-2; 7 nucleotides align to TRBD1. Germline CDR1 is SGHRS and CDR2 is YFSETQ. This CDR3 spans 15 amino acids. J gave up 4 bases and V 4 bases, and 10 bases lay outside the gene matches. CDR3 protein: CASSRTIQGSYGYTF. The CDR3 nucleotides are TGCGCCAGCAGCAGGACAATACAGGGGTCCTATGGCTACACCTTC.

Only a few counts were recorded for this clonotype. The V and J genes are TRBV6-1 and TRBJ2-6; 8 bases are shared with TRBD1. The CDR3 covers 18 residues. The V gene end was trimmed by 8 bases and the J gene end by 2 bases; junction bases not matched to a gene: 14. The germline V gene encodes CDR1 MNHNS and CDR2 SASEGT. The CDR3 protein is CASYISGGFEAGANVLTF. The CDR3 bases are TGTGCCAGCTATATATCAGGGGGCTTTGAGGCTGGGGCCAACGTCCTGACTTTC.

The chain recombines TRBV29-1 with TRBJ1-1; 8 nucleotides line up with TRBD1. The trim removed 6 bases at V and 0 bases at J, leaving 15 bases unmatched. The CDR3 contains 17 residues. CDR1 and CDR2 (germline): SQVTM, ANQGSEA. The CDR3 is CSVAGGRGQDMNTEAFF. CDR3 coding DNA: TGCAGCGTAGCAGGCGGGAGGGGACAGGACATGAACACTGAAGCTTTCTTT.

The table lists this clonotype with a few counts. The V and J genes are TRBV29-1 and TRBJ1-1; D is unresolved. V dropped 7 bases and J dropped 0 bases, with 12 bases sitting between them. There are 13 residues in the CDR3. Germline loops: CDR1 SQVTM, CDR2 ANQGSEA. The CDR3 sequence: CSAQSQLNTEAFF. The CDR3 DNA sequence: TGCAGCGCACAGAGCCAGCTGAACACTGAAGCTTTCTTT.